This T cell receptor (beta chain) was sequenced during a study of CD8 T cells in ankylosing spondylitis. Many counts were recorded for this clonotype. As yet, its antigen is unknown. Quantitative barcoded 5'-RACE was used to prepare TCR beta libraries. TCRdb reprocessed the 5' RACE reads via MiXCR and lists one record per CDR3 protein. Of fewer than 550,000 distinct CDR3 sequences in the sample, 5.3% were seen once. Study-wide results and limits: A motif of fewer than ten highly homologous TCR beta variants was seen as apparently characteristic of ankylosing spondylitis blood.

Germline V gene lookup returns CDR1 DFQATT and CDR2 SNEGSKA (reference sequence). V gave up 3 bases and J gave up 4 bases, with 9 bases separating them. This CDR3 has 13 residues. The sample was blood, either unsorted or a sorted T cell fraction (not recorded which). The sequence was collected from a male donor with ankylosing spondylitis. This chain links TRBV20-1 with TRBJ2-2; D gene uncertain. The CDR3 loop reads CSASDRSTGELFF. The CDR3 DNA sequence: TGCAGTGCTAGTGATAGATCCACCGGGGAGCTGTTTTTT.